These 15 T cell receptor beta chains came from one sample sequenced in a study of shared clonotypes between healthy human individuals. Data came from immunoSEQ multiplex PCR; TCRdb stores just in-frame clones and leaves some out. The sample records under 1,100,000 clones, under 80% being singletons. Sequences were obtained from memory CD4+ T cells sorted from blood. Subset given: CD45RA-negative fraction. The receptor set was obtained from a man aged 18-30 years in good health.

The CDR3 nucleotides read TGTGCCAGCTCACCACCGCAGGGGAGGTCCGCAGATACGCAGTATTTT. Its translation: CASSPPQGRSADTQYF. The rearrangement links TRBV18 to TRBJ2-3; the D gene could be TRBD1 or TRBD2 (6 bases each). The CDR3 is 16 residues long. Trimming pared 0 bases from V and 4 bases from J, leaving 14 bases between. The germline CDR1 and CDR2 sequences are KGHSH and LQKENI. The complete variable domain, with remaining parts taken from reference TRBV18 and TRBJ2-3, reads NAGVMQNPRHLVRRRGQEARLRCSPMKGHSHVYWYRQLPEEGLKFMVYLQKENIIDESGMPKERFSAEFPKEGPSILRIQQVVRGDSAAYFCASSPPQGRSADTQYFGPGTRLTVL.

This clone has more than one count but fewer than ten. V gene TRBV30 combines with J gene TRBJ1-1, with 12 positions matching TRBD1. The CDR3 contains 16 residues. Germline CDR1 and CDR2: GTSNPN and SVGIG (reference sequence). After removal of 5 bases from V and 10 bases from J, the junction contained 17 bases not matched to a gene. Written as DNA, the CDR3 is TGTGCCTGGCGTCACCGGGACAGGGGGCCGCAAGGGGTAGCTTTCTTT. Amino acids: CAWRHRDRGPQGVAFF.

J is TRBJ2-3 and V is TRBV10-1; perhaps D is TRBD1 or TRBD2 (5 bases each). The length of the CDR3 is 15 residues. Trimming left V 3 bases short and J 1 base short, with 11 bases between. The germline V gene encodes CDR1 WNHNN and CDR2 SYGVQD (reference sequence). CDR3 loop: CASSERRGGTDTQYF. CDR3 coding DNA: TGCGCCAGCAGTGAACGACGGGGCGGCACAGATACGCAGTATTTT.

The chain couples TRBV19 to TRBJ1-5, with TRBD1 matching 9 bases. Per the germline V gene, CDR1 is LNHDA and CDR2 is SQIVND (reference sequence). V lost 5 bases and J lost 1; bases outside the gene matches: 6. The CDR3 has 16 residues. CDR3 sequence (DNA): TGTGCCAGTAGTCTTGGGACAGGGAGAAGCAATCAGCCCCAGCATTTT. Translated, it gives CASSLGTGRSNQPQHF.

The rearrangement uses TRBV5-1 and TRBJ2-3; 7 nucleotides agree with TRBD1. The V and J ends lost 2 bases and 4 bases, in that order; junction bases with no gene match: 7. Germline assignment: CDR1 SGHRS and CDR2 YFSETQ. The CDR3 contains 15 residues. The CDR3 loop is CASSLQGFEADTQYF. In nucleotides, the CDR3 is TGCGCCAGCAGCTTACAGGGGTTCGAAGCAGATACGCAGTATTTT. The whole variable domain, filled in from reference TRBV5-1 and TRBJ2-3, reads KAGVTQTPRYLIKTRGQQVTLSCSPISGHRSVSWYQQTPGQGLQFLFEYFSETQRNKGNFPGRFSGRQFSNSRSEMNVSTLELGDSALYLCASSLQGFEADTQYFGPGTRLTVL.

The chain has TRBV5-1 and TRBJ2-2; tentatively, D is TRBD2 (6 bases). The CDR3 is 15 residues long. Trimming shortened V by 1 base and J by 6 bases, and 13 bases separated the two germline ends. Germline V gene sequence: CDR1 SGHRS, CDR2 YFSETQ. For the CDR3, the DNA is TGCGCCAGCAGCTTGAACGGCGGGGTGGCCGGGGAGCTGTTTTTT. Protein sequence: CASSLNGGVAGELFF.

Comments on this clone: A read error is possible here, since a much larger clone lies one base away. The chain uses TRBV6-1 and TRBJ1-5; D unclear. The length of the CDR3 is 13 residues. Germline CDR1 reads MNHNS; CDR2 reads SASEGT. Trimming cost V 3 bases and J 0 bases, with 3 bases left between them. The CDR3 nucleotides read TGTGCCAGCAGTGAGACTAGCAATCAGCCCCAGCATTTT. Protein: CASSETSNQPQHF.

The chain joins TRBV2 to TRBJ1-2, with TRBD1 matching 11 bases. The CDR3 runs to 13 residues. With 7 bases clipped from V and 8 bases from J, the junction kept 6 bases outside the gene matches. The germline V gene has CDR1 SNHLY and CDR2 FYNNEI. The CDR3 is CASTGQGAKGYTF. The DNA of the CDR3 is TGTGCCAGCACCGGACAGGGGGCGAAGGGCTACACCTTC.

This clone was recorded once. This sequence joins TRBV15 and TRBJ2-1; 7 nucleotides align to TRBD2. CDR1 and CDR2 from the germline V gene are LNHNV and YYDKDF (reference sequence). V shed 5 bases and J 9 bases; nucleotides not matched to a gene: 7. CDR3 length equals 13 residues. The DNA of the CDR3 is TGTGCCACCAGCCCCGGGGAGGGTCGTGAGCAGTTCTTC. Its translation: CATSPGEGREQFF. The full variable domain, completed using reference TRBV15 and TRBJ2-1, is DAMVIQNPRYQVTQFGKPVTLSCSQTLNHNVMYWYQQKSSQAPKLLFHYYDKDFNNEADTPDNFQSRRPNTSFCFLDIRSPGLGDTAMYLCATSPGEGREQFFGPGTRLTVL.

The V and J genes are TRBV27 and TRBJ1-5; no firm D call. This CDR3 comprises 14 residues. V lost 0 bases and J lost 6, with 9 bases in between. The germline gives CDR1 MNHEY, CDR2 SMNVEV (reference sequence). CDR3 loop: CASSLSGYLQPQHF. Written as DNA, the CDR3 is TGTGCCAGCAGTTTATCAGGGTACCTTCAGCCCCAGCATTTT.

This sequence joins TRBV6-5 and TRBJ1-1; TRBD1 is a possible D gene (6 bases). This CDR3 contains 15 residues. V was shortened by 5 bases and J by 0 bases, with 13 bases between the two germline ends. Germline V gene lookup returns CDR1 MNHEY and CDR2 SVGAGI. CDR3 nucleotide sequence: TGTGCCAGCAGTCAGAGGGGGTCTCTGAACACTGAAGCTTTCTTT. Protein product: CASSQRGSLNTEAFF.

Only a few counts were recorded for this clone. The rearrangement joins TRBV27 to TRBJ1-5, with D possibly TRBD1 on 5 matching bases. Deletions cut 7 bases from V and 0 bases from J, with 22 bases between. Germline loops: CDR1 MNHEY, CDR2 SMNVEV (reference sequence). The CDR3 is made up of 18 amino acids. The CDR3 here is CASKRDSTGAYSNQPQHF. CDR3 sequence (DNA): TGTGCCAGCAAACGAGACAGTACTGGGGCATATAGCAATCAGCCCCAGCATTTT.

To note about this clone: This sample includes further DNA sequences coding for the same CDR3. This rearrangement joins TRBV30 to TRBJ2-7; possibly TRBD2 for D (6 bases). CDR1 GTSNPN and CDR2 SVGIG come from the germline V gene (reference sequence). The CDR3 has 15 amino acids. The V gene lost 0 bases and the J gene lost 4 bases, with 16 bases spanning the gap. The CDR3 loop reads CAWSVRGTGVYEQYF. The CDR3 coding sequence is TGTGCCTGGAGTGTGAGAGGGACGGGGGTTTACGAGCAGTACTTC.

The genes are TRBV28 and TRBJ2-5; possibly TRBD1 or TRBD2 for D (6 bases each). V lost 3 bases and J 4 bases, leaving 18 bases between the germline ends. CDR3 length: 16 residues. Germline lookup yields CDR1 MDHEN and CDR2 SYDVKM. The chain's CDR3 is CASSLPGGFFGETQYF. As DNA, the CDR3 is TGTGCCAGCAGTTTGCCCGGGGGCTTCTTTGGAGAGACCCAGTACTTC.

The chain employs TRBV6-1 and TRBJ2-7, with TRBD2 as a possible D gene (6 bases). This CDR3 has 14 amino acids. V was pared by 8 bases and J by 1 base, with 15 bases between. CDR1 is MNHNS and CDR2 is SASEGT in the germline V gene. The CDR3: CASQPGVWSYEQYF. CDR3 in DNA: TGTGCCAGCCAGCCGGGGGTATGGTCCTACGAGCAGTACTTC.